These T cell receptor beta chains were read from a single sample in a study of CD8 T cells in ankylosing spondylitis. A single record per CDR3 protein comes from TCRdb applying MiXCR to the 5' RACE reads. The table shows a few hundred thousand distinct CDR3 sequences, with 20% occurring only once. Sequencing used blood, either unsorted or a sorted T cell fraction (not recorded which). Receptors originate from a male donor with ankylosing spondylitis or in good health (not recorded which). Both conserved end residues are part of each CDR3. The D gene is left open where the match is weak. Some rows have no size entry. The others give once, few or many, or a class for an expanded clone.

clone size,D gene,V gene,J gene,CDR3 DNA,CDR3 protein
-,-,TRBV18,TRBJ2-2,TGTGCCAGCTCACCGGACAGCCGCGGGGAGCTGTTTTTT,CASSPDSRGELFF
few,-,TRBV15,TRBJ2-5,TGTGCCACCAGCAGAGCAGGGGAGACCCAGTACTTC,CATSRAGETQYF
-,TRBD1,TRBV6-1,TRBJ2-6,TGTGCCAGCAGTGAAAGGGGGCCCGGGGCCAACGTCCTGACTTTC,CASSERGPGANVLTF
many,TRBD2,TRBV12-3/TRBV12-4,TRBJ2-2,TGTGCCAGCAGTCCCCGGCGGGGGGCCTTGGGCGGGGAGCTGTTTTTT,CASSPRRGALGGELFF
few,-,TRBV7-8,TRBJ1-5,TGTGCCAGCAGCTTTCCCGATCAGCCCCAGCATTTT,CASSFPDQPQHF
-,TRBD2,TRBV7-2,TRBJ2-3,TGTGCCAGCAGCTTATATGGGACTAGCGGGAGAACAGATACGCAGTATTTT,CASSLYGTSGRTDTQYF
-,TRBD1,TRBV5-1,TRBJ2-5,TGCGCCAGCAGCTTGGGCCGGGACAGGGGATGGGAGACCCAGTACTTC,CASSLGRDRGWETQYF
-,TRBD1,TRBV6-4,TRBJ2-1,TGTGCCAGCAGTAGACAGGGGACTTTTTCTCGCAATGAGCAGTTCTTC,CASSRQGTFSRNEQFF
many,-,TRBV29-1,TRBJ2-3,TGCAGCGTTGCCTGGACTAGCACAGATACGCAGTATTTT,CSVAWTSTDTQYF
-,-,TRBV3-1,TRBJ1-1,TGTGCCAGCAGCCAAGATGTGGGGGCTGGGGAAGCTTTCTTT,CASSQDVGAGEAFF
-,-,TRBV3-1,TRBJ1-2,TGTGCCAGCAGCCAAGAGGGACTTCGGGGCTATGGCTACACCTTC,CASSQEGLRGYGYTF
-,TRBD2,TRBV29-1,TRBJ2-1,TGCAGCGCCTCAACTAGCGGGGGGTACAATGAGCAGTTCTTC,CSASTSGGYNEQFF
-,TRBD2,TRBV7-2,TRBJ2-3,TGTGCCAGCAGCCATGGACTAGCAGTAAACACAGATACGCAGTATTTT,CASSHGLAVNTDTQYF
-,TRBD2,TRBV12-3/TRBV12-4,TRBJ2-2,TGTGCCAGCAGTTTTCTAGCGGGGAGCACCGGGGAGCTGTTTTTT,CASSFLAGSTGELFF
many,-,TRBV5-5,TRBJ2-4,TGTGCCAGCAGCTTGGCGGGGTACAAAAACATTCAGTACTTC,CASSLAGYKNIQYF
many,TRBD1,TRBV20-1,TRBJ1-1,TGCAGTGTAGGGGGCGACCCAGAGAACACTGAAGCTTTCTTT,CSVGGDPENTEAFF
few,-,TRBV5-1,TRBJ2-5,TGCGCCAGCCGGAACCCTCAAGAGACCCAGTACTTC,CASRNPQETQYF
many,TRBD1,TRBV29-1,TRBJ2-3,TGCAGCGTTGATGACAGGGATTCAACAGATACGCAGTATTTT,CSVDDRDSTDTQYF
-,-,TRBV28,TRBJ1-1,TGTGCCAGCAGCTTTACGAACACTGAAGCTTTCTTT,CASSFTNTEAFF
few,TRBD1,TRBV7-9,TRBJ1-4,TGTGCCAGCAGCTCCCTAAAACAGGGGGCAGGGGAAAAACTGTTTTTT,CASSSLKQGAGEKLFF
-,-,TRBV20-1,TRBJ1-6,TGCAGTGCCCGGGACGCCGGCTCCGGGAATTCACCCCTCCACTTT,CSARDAGSGNSPLHF
many,-,TRBV20-1,TRBJ1-2,TGCAGTGCTAGAGTCCCAGGGCCCGCTAACTATGGCTACACCTTC,CSARVPGPANYGYTF
few,-,TRBV5-1,TRBJ2-5,TGCGCCAGCAGATACAGGGAAAGCCAAGAGACCCAGTACTTC,CASRYRESQETQYF
-,TRBD2,TRBV7-9,TRBJ2-1,TGTGCCAGCAGCTTATGGCGGGGGGGCTCCTACAATGAGCAGTTCTTC,CASSLWRGGSYNEQFF
-,-,TRBV27,TRBJ1-4,TGTGCCAGCAGTCCTCTCCCGGATGTAAGGCCGTTTTTT,CASSPLPDVRPFF
-,TRBD1,TRBV20-1,TRBJ1-2,TGCAGTGCTAGAGGCCGGACAGGGGACTATGGCTACACCTTT,CSARGRTGDYGYTF
-,-,TRBV29-1,TRBJ2-1,TGCAGCGGGCGAGACAGGGGAGGGAACAATGAGCAGTTCTTC,CSGRDRGGNNEQFF
few,TRBD2,TRBV12-3/TRBV12-4,TRBJ2-1,TGTGCCAGCAGTTTCCGGGAGGGGTACAATGAGCAGTTCTTC,CASSFREGYNEQFF
-,-,TRBV5-1,TRBJ1-2,TGCGCCAGCAGCTTGGCTGGGACCTATGGCTACACCTTC,CASSLAGTYGYTF
many,-,TRBV12-3/TRBV12-4,TRBJ2-3,TGTGCCAGCAGTTCCCTCTTTACGGGGGCTAGCACAGATACGCAGTATTTT,CASSSLFTGASTDTQYF
many,-,TRBV6-5,TRBJ2-3,TGTGCCAGCAGTTACTCGACGCAGGGGAGTGGTACGCAGTATTTT,CASSYSTQGSGTQYF
few,TRBD1,TRBV10-2,TRBJ2-2,TGCGCCAGCAGTCCGGGGGACAGGCTTAGGATGTTTTTT,CASSPGDRLRMFF
-,-,TRBV20-1,TRBJ2-5,TGCAGTGCTAGTCCTAGGAGTCTGTACCAAGAGACCCAGTACTTC,CSASPRSLYQETQYF
-,-,TRBV6-1,TRBJ2-2,TGTGCCAGCAGTGCCGTCGTGGGGGGGGCCGACGCCGGGGAGCTGTTTTTT,CASSAVVGGADAGELFF